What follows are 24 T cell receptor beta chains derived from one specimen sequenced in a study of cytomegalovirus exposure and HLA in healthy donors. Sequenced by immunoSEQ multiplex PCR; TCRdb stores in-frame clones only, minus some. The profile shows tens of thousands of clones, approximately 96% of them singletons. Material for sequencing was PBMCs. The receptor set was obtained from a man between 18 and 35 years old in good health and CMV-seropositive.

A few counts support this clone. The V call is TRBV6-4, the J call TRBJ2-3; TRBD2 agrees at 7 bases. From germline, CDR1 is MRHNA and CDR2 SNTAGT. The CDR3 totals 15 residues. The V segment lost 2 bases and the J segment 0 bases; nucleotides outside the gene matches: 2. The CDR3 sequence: CASSDGRASTDTQYF. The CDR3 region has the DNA TGTGCCAGCAGTGACGGGAGGGCTAGCACAGATACGCAGTATTTT.

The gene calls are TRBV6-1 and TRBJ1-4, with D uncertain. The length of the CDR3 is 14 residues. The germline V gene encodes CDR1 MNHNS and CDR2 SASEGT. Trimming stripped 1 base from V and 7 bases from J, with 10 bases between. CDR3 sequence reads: CASSEGPGGEKLFF. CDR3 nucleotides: TGTGCCAGCAGTGAAGGGCCAGGAGGTGAAAAACTGTTTTTT.

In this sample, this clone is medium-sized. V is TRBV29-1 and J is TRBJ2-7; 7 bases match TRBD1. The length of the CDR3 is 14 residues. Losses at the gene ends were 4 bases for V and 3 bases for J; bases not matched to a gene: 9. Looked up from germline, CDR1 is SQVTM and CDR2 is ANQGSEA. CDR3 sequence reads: CSVVEGAGFYEQYF. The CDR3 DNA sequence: TGCAGCGTTGTTGAGGGGGCTGGTTTCTACGAGCAGTACTTC.

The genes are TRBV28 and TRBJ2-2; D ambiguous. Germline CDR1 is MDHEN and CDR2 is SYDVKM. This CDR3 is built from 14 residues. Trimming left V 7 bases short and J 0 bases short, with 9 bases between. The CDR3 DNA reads TGTGCCAGCATCCTGGCTCCGAACACCGGGGAGCTGTTTTTT. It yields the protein CASILAPNTGELFF. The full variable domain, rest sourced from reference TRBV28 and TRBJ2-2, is DVKVTQSSRYLVKRTGEKVFLECVQDMDHENMFWYRQDPGLGLRLIYFSYDVKMKEKGDIPEGYSVSREKKERFSLILESASTNQTSMYLCASILAPNTGELFFGEGSRLTVL.

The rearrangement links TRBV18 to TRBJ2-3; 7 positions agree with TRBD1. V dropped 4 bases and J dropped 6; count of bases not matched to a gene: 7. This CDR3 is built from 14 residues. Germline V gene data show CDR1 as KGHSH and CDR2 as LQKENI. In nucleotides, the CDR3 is TGTGCCAGCTCACGGATCAGGGGGTATGATACGCAGTATTTT. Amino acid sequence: CASSRIRGYDTQYF.

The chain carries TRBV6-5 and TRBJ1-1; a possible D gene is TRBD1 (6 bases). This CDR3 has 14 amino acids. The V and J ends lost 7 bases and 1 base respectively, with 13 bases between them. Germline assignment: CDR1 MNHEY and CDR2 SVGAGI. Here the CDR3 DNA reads TGTGCCAGCATCCGACAGGTGGGGAACACTGAAGCTTTCTTT. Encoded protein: CASIRQVGNTEAFF.

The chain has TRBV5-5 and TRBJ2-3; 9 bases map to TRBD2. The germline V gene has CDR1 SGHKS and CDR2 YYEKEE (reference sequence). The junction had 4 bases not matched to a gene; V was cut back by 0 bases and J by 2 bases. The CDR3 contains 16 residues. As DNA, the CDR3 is TGTGCCAGCAGCTTGGCGGTAGCGGGGGTCACAGATACGCAGTATTTT. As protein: CASSLAVAGVTDTQYF.

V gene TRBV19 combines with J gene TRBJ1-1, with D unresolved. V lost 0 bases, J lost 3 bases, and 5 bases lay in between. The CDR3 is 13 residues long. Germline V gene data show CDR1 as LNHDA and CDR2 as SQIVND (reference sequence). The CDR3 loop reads CASSIDRYTEAFF. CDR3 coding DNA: TGTGCCAGTAGTATAGATCGGTACACTGAAGCTTTCTTT. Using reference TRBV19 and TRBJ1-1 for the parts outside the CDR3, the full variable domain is DGGITQSPKYLFRKEGQNVTLSCEQNLNHDAMYWYRQDPGQGLRLIYYSQIVNDFQKGDIAEGYSVSREKKESFPLTVTSAQKNPTAFYLCASSIDRYTEAFFGQGTRLTVV.

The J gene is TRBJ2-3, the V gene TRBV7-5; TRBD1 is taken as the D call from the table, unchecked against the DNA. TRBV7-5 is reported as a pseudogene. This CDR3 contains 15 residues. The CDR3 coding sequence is TGTGCCAGAGCCCCCCGGGACAGCGTCTTGGATACGCAGTATTTT. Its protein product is CARAPRDSVLDTQYF.

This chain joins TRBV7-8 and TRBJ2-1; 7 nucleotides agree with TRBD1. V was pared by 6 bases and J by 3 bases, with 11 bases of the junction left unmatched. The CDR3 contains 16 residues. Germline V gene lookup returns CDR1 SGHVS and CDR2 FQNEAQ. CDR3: CASRPDRVPLYNEQFF. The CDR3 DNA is TGTGCCAGCAGACCTGACAGGGTTCCCCTCTACAATGAGCAGTTCTTC.

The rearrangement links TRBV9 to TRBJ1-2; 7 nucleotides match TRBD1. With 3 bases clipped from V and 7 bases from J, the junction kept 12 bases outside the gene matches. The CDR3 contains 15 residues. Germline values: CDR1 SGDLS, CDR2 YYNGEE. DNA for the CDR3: TGTGCCAGCAGCGAGAGCGCTGACAGGGCCGCTGGCTACACCTTC. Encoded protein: CASSESADRAAGYTF. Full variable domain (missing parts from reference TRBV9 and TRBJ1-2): DSGVTQTPKHLITATGQRVTLRCSPRSGDLSVYWYQQSLDQGLQFLIQYYNGEERAKGNILERFSAQQFPDLHSELNLSSLELGDSALYFCASSESADRAAGYTFGSGTRLTVV.

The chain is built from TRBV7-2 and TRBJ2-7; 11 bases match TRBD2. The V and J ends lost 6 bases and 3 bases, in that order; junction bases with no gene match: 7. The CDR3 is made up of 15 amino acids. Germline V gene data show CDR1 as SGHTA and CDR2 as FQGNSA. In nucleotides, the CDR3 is TGTGCCAGCAGGATTAGCGGGGGGGTTGGCTACGAGCAGTACTTC. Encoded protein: CASRISGGVGYEQYF.

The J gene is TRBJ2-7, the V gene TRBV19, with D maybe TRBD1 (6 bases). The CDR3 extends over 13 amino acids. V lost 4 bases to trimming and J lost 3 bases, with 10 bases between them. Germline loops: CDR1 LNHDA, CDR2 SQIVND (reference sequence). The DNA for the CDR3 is TGTGCCAGTAGTAGCGGACAGTTCTACGAGCAGTACTTC. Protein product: CASSSGQFYEQYF.

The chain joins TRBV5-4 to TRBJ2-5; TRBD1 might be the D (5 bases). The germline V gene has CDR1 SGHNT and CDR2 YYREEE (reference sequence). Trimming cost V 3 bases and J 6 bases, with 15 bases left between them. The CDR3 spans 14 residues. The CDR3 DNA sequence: TGTGCCAGCAGCTATGGGCAGGGCCCAAAGACCCAGTACTTC. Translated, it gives CASSYGQGPKTQYF.

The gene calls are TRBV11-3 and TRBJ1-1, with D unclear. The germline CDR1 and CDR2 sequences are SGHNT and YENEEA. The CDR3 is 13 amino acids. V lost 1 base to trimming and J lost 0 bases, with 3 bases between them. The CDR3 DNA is TGTGCCAGCAGCTTAGTAGTGAACACTGAAGCTTTCTTT. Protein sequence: CASSLVVNTEAFF.

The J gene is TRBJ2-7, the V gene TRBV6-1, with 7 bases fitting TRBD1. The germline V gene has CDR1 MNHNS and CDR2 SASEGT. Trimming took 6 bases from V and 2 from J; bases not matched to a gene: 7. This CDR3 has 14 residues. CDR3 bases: TGTGCCAGCAGGATGACAGGGACAACCTACGAGCAGTACTTC. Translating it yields CASRMTGTTYEQYF.

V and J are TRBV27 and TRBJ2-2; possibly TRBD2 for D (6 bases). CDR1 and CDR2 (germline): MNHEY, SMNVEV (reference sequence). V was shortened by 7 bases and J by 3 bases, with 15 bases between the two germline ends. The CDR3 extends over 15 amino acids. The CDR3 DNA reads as TGTGCCAGCAACACAGGTGGCGGGGACACCGGGGAGCTGTTTTTT. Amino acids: CASNTGGGDTGELFF.

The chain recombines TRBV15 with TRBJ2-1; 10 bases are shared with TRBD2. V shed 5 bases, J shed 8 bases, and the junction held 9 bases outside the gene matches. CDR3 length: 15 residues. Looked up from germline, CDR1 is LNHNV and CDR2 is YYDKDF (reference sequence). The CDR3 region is CATSGSGRGGDEQFF. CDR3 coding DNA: TGTGCCACCAGCGGCAGCGGGAGGGGAGGTGATGAGCAGTTCTTC.

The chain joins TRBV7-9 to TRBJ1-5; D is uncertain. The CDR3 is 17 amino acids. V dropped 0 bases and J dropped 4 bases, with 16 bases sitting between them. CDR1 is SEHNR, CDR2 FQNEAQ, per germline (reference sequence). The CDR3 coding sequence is TGTGCCAGCAGCTTAGCACAGACTAGTGCCGAAAATCAGCCCCAGCATTTT. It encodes CASSLAQTSAENQPQHF.

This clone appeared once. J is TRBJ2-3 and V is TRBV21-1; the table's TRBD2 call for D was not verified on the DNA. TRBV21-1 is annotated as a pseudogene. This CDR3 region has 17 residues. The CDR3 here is CASSKEGSEGSADTQYF. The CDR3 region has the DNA TGTGCCAGCAGCAAGGAAGGGTCGGAGGGCTCCGCAGATACGCAGTATTTT.

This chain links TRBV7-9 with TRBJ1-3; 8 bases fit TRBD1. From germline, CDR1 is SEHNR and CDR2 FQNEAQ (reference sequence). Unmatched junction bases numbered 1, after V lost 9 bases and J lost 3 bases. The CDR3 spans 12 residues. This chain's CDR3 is CASGQGGNTIYF. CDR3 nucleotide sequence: TGTGCCAGTGGACAGGGTGGAAACACCATATATTTT.

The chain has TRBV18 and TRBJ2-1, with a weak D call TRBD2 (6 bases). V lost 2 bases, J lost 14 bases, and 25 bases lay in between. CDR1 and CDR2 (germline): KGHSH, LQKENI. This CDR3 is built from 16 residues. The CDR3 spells CASSPIIIRGWERKFF. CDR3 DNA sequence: TGTGCCAGCTCACCAATCATCATTCGGGGGTGGGAGAGAAAGTTCTTC.

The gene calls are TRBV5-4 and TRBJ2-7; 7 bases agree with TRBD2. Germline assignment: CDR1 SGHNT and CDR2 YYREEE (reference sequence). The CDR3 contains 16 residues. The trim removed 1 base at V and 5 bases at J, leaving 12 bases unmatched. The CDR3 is CASSLLQRGLFHEQYF. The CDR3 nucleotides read TGTGCCAGCAGCTTGCTACAGCGGGGTCTGTTCCACGAGCAGTACTTC.

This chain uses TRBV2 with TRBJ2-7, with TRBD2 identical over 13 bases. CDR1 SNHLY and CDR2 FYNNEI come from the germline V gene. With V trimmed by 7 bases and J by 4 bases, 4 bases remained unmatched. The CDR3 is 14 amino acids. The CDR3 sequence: CASTGLAGVYEQYF. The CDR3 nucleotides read TGTGCCAGCACCGGACTAGCGGGAGTTTACGAGCAGTACTTC.